These 8 T cell receptor beta chains were sequenced from one sample in a study of blood T cell repertoires in COVID-19. Assay used: immunoSEQ multiplex PCR; TCRdb lists only in-frame clones, some missing. The data hold about 14,000 clones, with about four fifths observed a single time. What was sequenced was peripheral blood. These receptors all stem from a man over 45 with active COVID-19.

V is TRBV10-3 and J is TRBJ2-7, with D possibly being TRBD2 (6 bases). Trimming left V 3 bases short and J 3 bases short, with 12 bases between. The CDR3 is 14 amino acids. Germline V gene data show CDR1 as ENHRY and CDR2 as SYGVKD. CDR3 coding DNA: TGTGCCATCAGTGATAGCGGTCAGGGCTACGAGCAGTACTTC. It encodes CAISDSGQGYEQYF.

V usage is TRBV7-9 and J usage is TRBJ2-2, with 8 bases lining up with TRBD2. Looked up from germline, CDR1 is SEHNR and CDR2 is FQNEAQ (reference sequence). This CDR3 region has 17 residues. J lost 6 bases, V lost 5 bases, and 14 bases had no gene match. Written as DNA, the CDR3 is TGTGCCAGCAGCCCAGGTCCCTCGGGACTAGTTTCCGGGGAGCTGTTTTTT. Amino acid sequence: CASSPGPSGLVSGELFF.

The V call is TRBV19, the J call TRBJ1-2; D is unclear. Germline V gene sequence: CDR1 LNHDA, CDR2 SQIVND (reference sequence). This CDR3 has 15 residues. The germline V and J ends were trimmed by 6 bases and 4 bases, with 18 bases remaining between them. CDR3: CASSLPGAEFYGYTF. The CDR3 nucleotides are TGTGCCAGTAGCCTGCCCGGCGCGGAATTCTATGGCTACACCTTC.

The chain employs TRBV30 and TRBJ1-1; a possible D gene is TRBD1 (6 bases). Trimming took off 3 bases at V and 1 base at J, with 12 bases between the two ends. The CDR3 spans 14 residues. Germline CDR1 is GTSNPN and CDR2 is SVGIG (reference sequence). This CDR3 reads CAWRAYRENTEAFF. The CDR3 DNA sequence: TGTGCCTGGAGAGCATACAGGGAGAACACTGAAGCTTTCTTT.

This clone appeared a single time. The rearrangement uses TRBV30 and TRBJ1-5; 9 nucleotides match TRBD1. CDR1 and CDR2 from the germline V gene are GTSNPN and SVGIG (reference sequence). This CDR3 region has 14 residues. The junction had 1 base not matched to a gene; V was cut back by 0 bases and J by 4 bases. This CDR3 is CAWSVGTGNQPQHF. In nucleotides, the CDR3 is TGTGCCTGGAGTGTGGGGACAGGGAATCAGCCCCAGCATTTT. The variable domain in full, completed from reference TRBV30 and TRBJ1-5, reads SQTIHQWPATLVQPVGSPLSLECTVEGTSNPNLYWYRQAAGRGLQLLFYSVGIGQISSEVPQNLSASRPQDRQFILSSKKLLLSDSGFYLCAWSVGTGNQPQHFGDGTRLSIL.

The chain combines TRBV12-3 or TRBV12-4 with TRBJ2-7; D might be TRBD2 (5 bases). Trimming removed 3 bases from V and 4 bases from J, with 10 bases in between. The CDR3 totals 13 residues. CDR3 sequence reads: CASSLEELYEQYF. DNA of the CDR3: TGTGCCAGCAGTTTGGAGGAGTTGTACGAGCAGTACTTC.

The sample holds one count of this clone. This chain connects TRBV7-8 to TRBJ2-7; TRBD1 aligns across 7 bases. The CDR3 length is 16 residues. The V and J ends lost 5 bases and 3 bases, in that order; junction bases with no gene match: 13. Germline V CDR1 and CDR2: SGHVS, FQNEAQ. The CDR3 nucleotides read TGTGCCAGCAGCCTACGACAGGGACCAATGGGCTACGAGCAGTACTTC. It is translated as CASSLRQGPMGYEQYF.

The chain couples TRBV24-1 to TRBJ2-2; unclear D gene. V lost 0 bases to trimming and J lost 1 base, with 5 bases between them. In germline, CDR1 is KGHDR, CDR2 SFDVKD. The CDR3 spans 15 residues. The CDR3: CATSDLGRNTGELFF. CDR3 nucleotide sequence: TGTGCCACCAGTGATTTGGGCAGGAACACCGGGGAGCTGTTTTTT.